The clone carrying this T cell receptor beta chain occurred a few times. Antigen: not known. The CDR3 runs 14 residues. The V segment lost 3 bases and the J segment 8 bases; nucleotides outside the gene matches: 6. Germline loops: CDR1 SGDLS, CDR2 YYNGEE. A TCRbeta library incorporating unique molecular identifiers was prepared. TCRdb passed the PCR reads through MiXCR, listing each CDR3 protein once. The sample carries 550,000 to 800,000 distinct CDR3 sequences, less than 15% recorded once. This sample stems from a study of T-cell reconstitution after alpha-beta-depleted transplantation in children. Findings of the study overall: Hyperexpanded clones declined; after one year, newly produced T cells mostly supplied diversity. Several hundred rapidly expanded clones from non-depleted graft cells reportedly supplied alpha-beta T cells about two months post-transplant. High day-60 TCRbeta diversity in some patients came from surviving recipient T cells and thymic progenitors.

This receptor was identified in a girl aged 2 to 9 with congenital amegakaryocytic thrombocytopenia, due to receive a stem cell transplant. Sequencing used PBMCs, obtained before TCRalphabeta/CD19-depleted stem cell transplant. The chain has TRBV9 and TRBJ2-1; 9 bases map to TRBD2. CDR3 sequence reads: CASSGRGRADEQFF. For the CDR3, the DNA is TGTGCCAGCAGCGGACGCGGGAGGGCCGATGAGCAGTTCTTC.